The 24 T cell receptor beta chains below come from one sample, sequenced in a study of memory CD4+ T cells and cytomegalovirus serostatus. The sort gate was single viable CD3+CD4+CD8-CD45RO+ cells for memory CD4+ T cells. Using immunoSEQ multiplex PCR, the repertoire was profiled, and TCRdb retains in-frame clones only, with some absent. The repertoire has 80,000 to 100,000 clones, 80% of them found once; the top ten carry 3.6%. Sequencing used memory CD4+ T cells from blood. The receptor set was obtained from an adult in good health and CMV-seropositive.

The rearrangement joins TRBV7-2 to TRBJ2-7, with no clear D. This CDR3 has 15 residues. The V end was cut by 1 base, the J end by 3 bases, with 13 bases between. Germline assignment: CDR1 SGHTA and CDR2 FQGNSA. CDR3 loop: CASSLGVGLGYEQYF. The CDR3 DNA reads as TGTGCCAGCAGCTTAGGTGTAGGGTTGGGCTACGAGCAGTACTTC.

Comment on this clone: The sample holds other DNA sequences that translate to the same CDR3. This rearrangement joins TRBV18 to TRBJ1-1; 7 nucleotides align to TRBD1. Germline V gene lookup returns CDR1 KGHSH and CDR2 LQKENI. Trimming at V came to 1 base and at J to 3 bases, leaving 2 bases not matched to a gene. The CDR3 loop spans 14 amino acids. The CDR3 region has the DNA TGTGCCAGCTCACCACAGGGGGCCGACACTGAAGCTTTCTTT. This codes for CASSPQGADTEAFF.

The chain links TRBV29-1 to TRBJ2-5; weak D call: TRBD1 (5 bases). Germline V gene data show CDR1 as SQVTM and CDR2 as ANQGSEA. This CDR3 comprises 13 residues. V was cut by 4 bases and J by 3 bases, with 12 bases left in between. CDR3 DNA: TGCAGCGTTGCTGGACACATTAAAGAGACCCAGTACTTC. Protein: CSVAGHIKETQYF.

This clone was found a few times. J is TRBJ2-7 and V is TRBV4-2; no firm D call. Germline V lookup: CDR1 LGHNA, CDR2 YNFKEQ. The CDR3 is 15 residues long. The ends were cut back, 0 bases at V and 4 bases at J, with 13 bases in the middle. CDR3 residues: CASSQDLSRPYEQYF. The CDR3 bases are TGTGCCAGCAGCCAAGATTTGAGTAGACCATACGAGCAGTACTTC.

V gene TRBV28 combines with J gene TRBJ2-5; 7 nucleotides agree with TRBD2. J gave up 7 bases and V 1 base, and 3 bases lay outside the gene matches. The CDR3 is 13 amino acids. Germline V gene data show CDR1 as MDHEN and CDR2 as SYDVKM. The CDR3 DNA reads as TGTGCCAGCAGTTTATTCGGACTAGTGACCCAGTACTTC. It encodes CASSLFGLVTQYF.

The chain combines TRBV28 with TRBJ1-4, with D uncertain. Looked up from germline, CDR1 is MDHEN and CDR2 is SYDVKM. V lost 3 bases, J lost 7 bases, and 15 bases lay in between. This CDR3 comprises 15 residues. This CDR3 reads CASSFRWENSEKLFF. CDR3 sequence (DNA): TGTGCCAGCAGTTTCCGGTGGGAGAACAGTGAAAAACTGTTTTTT. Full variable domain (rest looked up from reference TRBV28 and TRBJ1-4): DVKVTQSSRYLVKRTGEKVFLECVQDMDHENMFWYRQDPGLGLRLIYFSYDVKMKEKGDIPEGYSVSREKKERFSLILESASTNQTSMYLCASSFRWENSEKLFFGSGTQLSVL.

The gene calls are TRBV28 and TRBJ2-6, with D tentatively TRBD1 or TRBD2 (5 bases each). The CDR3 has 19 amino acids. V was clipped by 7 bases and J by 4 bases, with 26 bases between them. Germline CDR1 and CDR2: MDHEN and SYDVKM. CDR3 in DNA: TGTGCCAGCATTTCCTTCGGGACGCAAATTGGGGCCGGGGCCAACGTCCTGACTTTC. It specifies CASISFGTQIGAGANVLTF.

The DNA for the CDR3 is TGTGCCAGCAGCTTAACTAGTTCTAACCACGAGCAGTACTTC. This codes for CASSLTSSNHEQYF. This rearrangement joins TRBV5-4 to TRBJ2-7; TRBD2 is a possible D gene (5 bases). This CDR3 region has 14 residues. V lost 2 bases and J 5 bases, leaving 14 bases between the germline ends. Per germline, CDR1 SGHNT and CDR2 YYREEE (reference sequence).

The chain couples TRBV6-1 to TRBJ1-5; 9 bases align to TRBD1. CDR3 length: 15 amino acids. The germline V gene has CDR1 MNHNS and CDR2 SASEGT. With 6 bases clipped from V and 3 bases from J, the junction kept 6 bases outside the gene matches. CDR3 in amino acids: CASRGGTGINQPQHF. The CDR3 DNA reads TGTGCCAGCAGGGGTGGGACAGGGATCAATCAGCCCCAGCATTTT.

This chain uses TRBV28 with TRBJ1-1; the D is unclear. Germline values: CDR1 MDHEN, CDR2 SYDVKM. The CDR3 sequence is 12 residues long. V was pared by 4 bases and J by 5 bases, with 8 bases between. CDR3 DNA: TGTGCCAGCAGTTCCAGCTCAACTGAAGCTTTCTTT. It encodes CASSSSSTEAFF. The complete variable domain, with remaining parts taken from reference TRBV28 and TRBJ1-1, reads DVKVTQSSRYLVKRTGEKVFLECVQDMDHENMFWYRQDPGLGLRLIYFSYDVKMKEKGDIPEGYSVSREKKERFSLILESASTNQTSMYLCASSSSSTEAFFGQGTRLTVV.

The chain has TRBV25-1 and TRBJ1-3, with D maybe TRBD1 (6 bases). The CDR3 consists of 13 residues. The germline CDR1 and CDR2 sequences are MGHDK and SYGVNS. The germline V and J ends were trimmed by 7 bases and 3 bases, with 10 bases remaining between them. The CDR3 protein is CASTQGFGNTIYF. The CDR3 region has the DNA TGTGCCAGCACACAGGGCTTTGGAAACACCATATATTTT.

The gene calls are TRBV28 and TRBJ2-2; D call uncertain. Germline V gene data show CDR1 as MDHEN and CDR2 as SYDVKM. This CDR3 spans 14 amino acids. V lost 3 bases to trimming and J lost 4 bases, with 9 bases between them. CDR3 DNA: TGTGCCAGCAGTTTCGTACGGGCCACCGGGGAGCTGTTTTTT. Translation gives CASSFVRATGELFF.

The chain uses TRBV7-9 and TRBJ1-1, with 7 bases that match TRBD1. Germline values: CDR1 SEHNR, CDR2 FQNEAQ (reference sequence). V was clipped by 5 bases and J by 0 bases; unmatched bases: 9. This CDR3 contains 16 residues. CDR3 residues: CASSPRQGLMNTEAFF. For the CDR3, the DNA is TGTGCCAGCAGCCCCCGACAGGGTTTGATGAACACTGAAGCTTTCTTT. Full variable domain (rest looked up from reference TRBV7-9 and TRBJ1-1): DTGVSQNPRHKITKRGQNVTFRCDPISEHNRLYWYRQTLGQGPEFLTYFQNEAQLEKSRLLSDRFSAERPKGSFSTLEIQRTEQGDSAMYLCASSPRQGLMNTEAFFGQGTRLTVV.

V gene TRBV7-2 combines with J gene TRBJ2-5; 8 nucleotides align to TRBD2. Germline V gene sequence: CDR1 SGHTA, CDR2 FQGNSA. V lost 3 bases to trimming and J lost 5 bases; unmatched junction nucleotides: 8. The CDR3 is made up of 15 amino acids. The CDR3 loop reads CASSFQAGAGETQYF. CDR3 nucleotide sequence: TGTGCCAGCAGCTTTCAAGCGGGAGCAGGGGAGACCCAGTACTTC.

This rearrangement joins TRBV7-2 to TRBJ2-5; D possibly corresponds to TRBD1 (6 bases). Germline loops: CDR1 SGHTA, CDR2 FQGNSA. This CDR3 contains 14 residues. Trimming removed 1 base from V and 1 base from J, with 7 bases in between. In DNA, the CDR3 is TGTGCCAGCAGCTTAGTCAGGGGCCAAGAGACCCAGTACTTC. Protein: CASSLVRGQETQYF.

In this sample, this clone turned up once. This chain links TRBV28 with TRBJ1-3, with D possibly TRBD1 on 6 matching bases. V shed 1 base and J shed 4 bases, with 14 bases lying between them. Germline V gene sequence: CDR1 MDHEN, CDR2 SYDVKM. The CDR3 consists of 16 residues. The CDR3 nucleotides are TGTGCCAGCAGTTTATTAAATCCGGGGGCGGGAAACACCATATATTTT. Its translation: CASSLLNPGAGNTIYF.

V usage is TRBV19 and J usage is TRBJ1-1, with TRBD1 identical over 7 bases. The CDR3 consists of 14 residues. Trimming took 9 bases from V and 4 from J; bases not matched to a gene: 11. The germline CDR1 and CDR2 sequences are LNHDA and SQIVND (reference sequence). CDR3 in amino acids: CASLRQGRATEAFF. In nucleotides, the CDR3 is TGTGCCAGCCTACGACAGGGCAGGGCCACTGAAGCTTTCTTT.

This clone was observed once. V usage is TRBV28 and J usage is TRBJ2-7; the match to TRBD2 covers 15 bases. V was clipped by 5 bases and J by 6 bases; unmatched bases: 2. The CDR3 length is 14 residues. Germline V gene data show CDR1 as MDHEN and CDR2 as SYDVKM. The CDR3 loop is CASSRGLAGGEQYF. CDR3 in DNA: TGTGCCAGCAGTCGGGGACTAGCGGGAGGCGAGCAGTACTTC.

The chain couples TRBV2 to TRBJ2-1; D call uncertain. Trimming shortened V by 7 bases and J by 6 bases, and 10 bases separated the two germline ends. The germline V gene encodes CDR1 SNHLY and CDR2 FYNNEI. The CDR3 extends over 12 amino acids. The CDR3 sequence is CASTEVTNEQFF. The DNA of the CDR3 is TGTGCCAGCACCGAAGTGACCAATGAGCAGTTCTTC. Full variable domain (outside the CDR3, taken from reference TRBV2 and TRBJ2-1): EPEVTQTPSHQVTQMGQEVILRCVPISNHLYFYWYRQILGQKVEFLVSFYNNEISEKSEIFDDQFSVERPDGSNFTLKIRSTKLEDSAMYFCASTEVTNEQFFGPGTRLTVL.

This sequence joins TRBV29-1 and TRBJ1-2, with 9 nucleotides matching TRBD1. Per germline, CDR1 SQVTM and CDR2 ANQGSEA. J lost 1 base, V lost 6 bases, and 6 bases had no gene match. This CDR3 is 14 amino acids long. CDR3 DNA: TGCAGCGTCGGGGACAGGGACCTTAACTATGGCTACACCTTC. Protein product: CSVGDRDLNYGYTF.

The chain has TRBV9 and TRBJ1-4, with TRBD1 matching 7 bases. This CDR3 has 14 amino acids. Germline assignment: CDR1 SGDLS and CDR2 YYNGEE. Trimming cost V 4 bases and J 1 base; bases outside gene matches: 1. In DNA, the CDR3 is TGTGCCAGCAGCAGACAGGGAACTAATGAAAAACTGTTTTTT. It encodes CASSRQGTNEKLFF.

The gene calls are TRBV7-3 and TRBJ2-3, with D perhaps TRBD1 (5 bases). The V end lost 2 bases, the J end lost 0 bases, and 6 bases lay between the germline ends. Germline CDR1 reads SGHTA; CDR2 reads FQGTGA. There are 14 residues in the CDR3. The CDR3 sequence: CASSLGASTDTQYF. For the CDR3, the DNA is TGTGCCAGCAGCTTAGGGGCTAGCACAGATACGCAGTATTTT.

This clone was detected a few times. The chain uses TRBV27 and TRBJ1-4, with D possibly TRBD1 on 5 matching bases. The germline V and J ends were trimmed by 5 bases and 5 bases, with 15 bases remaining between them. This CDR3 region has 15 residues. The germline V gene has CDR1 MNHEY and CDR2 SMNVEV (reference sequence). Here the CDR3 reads CASSPTGTGNEKLFF. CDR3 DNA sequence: TGTGCCAGCAGTCCGACCGGGACGGGCAATGAAAAACTGTTTTTT.

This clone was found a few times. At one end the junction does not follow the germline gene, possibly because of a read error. CDR3 residues: CASSYRGTIGETQYF. In nucleotides, the CDR3 is TGTGCTAGCAGCTACCGGGGGACGATTGGGGAGACCCAGTACTTC. The V and J genes are TRBV7-7 and TRBJ2-5, with D possibly being TRBD2 (6 bases). Germline V gene lookup returns CDR1 SSHAT and CDR2 FNYEAQ (reference sequence). This CDR3 is built from 15 residues.